These 12 T cell receptor beta chains were all obtained from the same sample, sequenced in a study of memory CD4+ T cells and cytomegalovirus serostatus. Single viable CD3+CD4+CD8-CD45RO+ cells were sorted as the memory CD4+ T cells. Repertoires were generated with immunoSEQ multiplex PCR, while TCRdb's copy carries only in-frame clones and drops some. The sample lists 35,000 to 55,000 clones, 76% occurring once. Sequenced: memory CD4+ T cells from blood. The receptors come from an adult in good health and CMV-seronegative.

The chain links TRBV9 to TRBJ2-1; a possible D gene is TRBD2 (6 bases). With 4 bases removed from V and 4 bases from J, the gap between germline ends came to 18 bases. The CDR3 is 16 amino acids. Germline CDR1 reads SGDLS; CDR2 reads YYNGEE. The chain's CDR3 is CASSLTPSVEYNEQFF. CDR3 in DNA: TGTGCCAGCAGCCTAACACCTAGCGTCGAATACAATGAGCAGTTCTTC.

The chain combines TRBV5-1 with TRBJ1-1; D is unclear. CDR1 and CDR2 from the germline V gene are SGHRS and YFSETQ. There are 14 residues in the CDR3. V was pared by 0 bases and J by 1 base, with 7 bases between. The CDR3 is CASSLGQQNTEAFF. The CDR3 nucleotides are TGCGCCAGCAGCTTGGGACAACAGAACACTGAAGCTTTCTTT.

This clone has just a few counts. The rearrangement links TRBV7-2 to TRBJ2-7; 7 nucleotides align to TRBD1. This CDR3 region has 14 residues. Germline values: CDR1 SGHTA, CDR2 FQGNSA. V lost 5 bases and J lost 2; bases outside the gene matches: 6. In nucleotides, the CDR3 is TGTGCCAGCAGCCCGGGACAGATTACCTACGAGCAGTACTTC. This gives the protein CASSPGQITYEQYF.

The rearrangement uses TRBV5-1 and TRBJ2-1, with 7 positions matching TRBD2. The CDR3 spans 16 residues. Germline-derived CDR1 and CDR2 are SGHRS and YFSETQ. V shed 4 bases, J shed 6 bases, and the junction held 13 bases outside the gene matches. This CDR3 reads CASSPNPGTNGNEQFF. The CDR3 nucleotides read TGCGCCAGCAGCCCGAACCCCGGGACTAACGGCAATGAGCAGTTCTTC.

This chain joins TRBV12-5 and TRBJ2-3, with TRBD1 matching 7 bases. Trimming took 1 base from V and 15 from J; bases not matched to a gene: 4. The CDR3 covers 11 residues. Germline V CDR1 and CDR2: LGHNT, FRNRAP. CDR3 in amino acids: CASGLGTGDYF. CDR3 nucleotide sequence: TGTGCTAGTGGTTTGGGAACAGGGGATTATTTT.

V gene TRBV18 combines with J gene TRBJ2-2; 10 positions match TRBD1. The ends lost 5 bases at V and 6 bases at J; junction bases unmatched: 9. CDR3 length equals 16 residues. CDR1 is KGHSH, CDR2 LQKENI, per germline. The CDR3 bases are TGTGCCAGCTCAGAAAGGACAGGGGGAGACGCCGGGGAGCTGTTTTTT. Encoded protein: CASSERTGGDAGELFF.

The chain joins TRBV28 to TRBJ2-5; 8 nucleotides align to TRBD2. Germline lookup yields CDR1 MDHEN and CDR2 SYDVKM. V dropped 6 bases and J dropped 2; count of bases not matched to a gene: 11. The CDR3 spans 16 residues. CDR3 amino acids: CASSTWLAGGQETQYF. CDR3 in DNA: TGTGCCAGCAGCACCTGGTTGGCGGGGGGACAAGAGACCCAGTACTTC.

This chain joins TRBV20-1 and TRBJ1-1; D unclear. From germline, CDR1 is DFQATT and CDR2 SNEGSKA (reference sequence). V was trimmed by 3 bases and J by 7 bases, leaving 9 bases between them. The CDR3 loop spans 11 amino acids. The CDR3 reads CSARSPHEAFF. In DNA, the CDR3 is TGCAGTGCTAGGAGCCCGCATGAAGCTTTCTTT.

The rearrangement joins TRBV7-6 to TRBJ1-2; tentatively, D is TRBD1 (6 bases). V was clipped by 5 bases and J by 8 bases, with 15 bases between them. This CDR3 region has 13 residues. The germline V gene encodes CDR1 SGHVS and CDR2 FNYEAQ. CDR3 in amino acids: CASSLGGTRGYTF. The CDR3 DNA follows: TGTGCCAGCAGCCTGGGGGGCACGCGAGGCTACACCTTC.

The J gene is TRBJ1-3, the V gene TRBV2; D remains ambiguous. This CDR3 region has 13 residues. Germline V CDR1 and CDR2: SNHLY, FYNNEI. The V end lost 4 bases, the J end lost 4 bases, and 8 bases lay between the germline ends. The chain's CDR3 is CASSAIGGNTIYF. The CDR3 DNA is TGTGCCAGCAGTGCGATTGGAGGAAACACCATATATTTT.

The chain carries TRBV1 and TRBJ2-5; the table's D call, TRBD1, was not checked against the DNA. TRBV1 is shown as a pseudogene. CDR3 length: 15 amino acids. CDR3 residues: CTSSQDVWASSIQYF. The CDR3 bases are TGCACCAGCAGCCAAGACGTGTGGGCTTCATCGATCCAGTACTTC.

The chain couples TRBV5-1 to TRBJ1-1; D is unclear. The CDR3 covers 13 residues. In germline, CDR1 is SGHRS, CDR2 YFSETQ. The ends were cut back, 0 bases at V and 6 bases at J, with 9 bases in the middle. CDR3: CASSLGSNPEAFF. The CDR3 coding sequence is TGCGCCAGCAGCTTGGGCAGCAATCCTGAAGCTTTCTTT.